This T cell receptor beta chain comes out of a study of blood T cell repertoires in COVID-19. Study-level background: COVID-19 samples from acute and convalescent phases originated in the United States, Italy and Spain. In each case, the material was cDNA or gDNA derived from T cells, B-cell-depleted T cells, or PBMCs.

Per germline, CDR1 SGHRS and CDR2 YFSETQ. CDR3 size: 16 residues. The V and J ends lost 0 bases and 5 bases respectively, with 17 bases between them. Original analysis: Nucleated cell counts were estimated from reference gene primer amplification. Assay used: immunoSEQ multiplex PCR; TCRdb lists only in-frame clones, some missing. The DNA was the basis for D and trimming; V, J and clone size are from that table. The sample comprises around 230,000 clones, roughly nine tenths of which are singletons, and approximately 7.5% rests with the top ten. The chain couples TRBV5-1 to TRBJ1-2, with TRBD1 as a possible D gene (6 bases). The TCR was taken from a man aged 55 to 70 who had recovered from COVID-19. Sequencing was carried out using peripheral blood. DNA of the CDR3: TGCGCCAGCAGCTTGGCCGCACAGGGAAATCTATATGGCTACACCTTC. This encodes CASSLAAQGNLYGYTF.